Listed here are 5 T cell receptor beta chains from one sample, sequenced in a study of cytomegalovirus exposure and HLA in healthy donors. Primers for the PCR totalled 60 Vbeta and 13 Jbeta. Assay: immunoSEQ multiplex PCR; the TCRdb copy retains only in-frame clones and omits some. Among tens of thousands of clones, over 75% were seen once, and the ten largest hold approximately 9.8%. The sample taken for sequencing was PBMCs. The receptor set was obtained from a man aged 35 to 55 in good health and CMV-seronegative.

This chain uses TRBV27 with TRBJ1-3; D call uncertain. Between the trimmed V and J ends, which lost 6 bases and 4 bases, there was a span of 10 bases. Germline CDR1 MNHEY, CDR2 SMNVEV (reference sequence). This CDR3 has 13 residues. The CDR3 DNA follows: TGTGCCAGCAGCATGAGGCAGGGAAACACCATATATTTT. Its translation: CASSMRQGNTIYF.

This CDR3 is CASSPGGEAKNIQYF. The CDR3 DNA is TGTGCCAGCAGTCCGGGGGGGGAGGCCAAAAACATTCAGTACTTC. The chain links TRBV6-5 to TRBJ2-4; TRBD2 aligns across 8 bases. The CDR3 runs to 15 residues. Germline trimming cut 5 bases from V and 1 base from J; bases unmatched to any gene: 4. CDR1 and CDR2 (germline): MNHEY, SVGAGI.

The DNA for the CDR3 is TGTGCCAGCAGCTTCCGGACTAGGACGGGAGATACGCAGTATTTT. Translation: CASSFRTRTGDTQYF. The rearrangement uses TRBV7-2 and TRBJ2-3; the match to TRBD2 covers 7 bases. CDR3 length: 15 residues. Looked up from germline, CDR1 is SGHTA and CDR2 is FQGNSA. The junction had 8 bases not matched to a gene; V was cut back by 3 bases and J by 5 bases.

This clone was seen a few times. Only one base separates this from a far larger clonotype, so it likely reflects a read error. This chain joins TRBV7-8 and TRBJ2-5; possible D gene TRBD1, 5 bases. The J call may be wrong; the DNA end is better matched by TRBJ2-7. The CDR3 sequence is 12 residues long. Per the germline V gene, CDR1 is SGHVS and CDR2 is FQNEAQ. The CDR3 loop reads CASSLTGYEQYF. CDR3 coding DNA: TGTGCCAGCAGCTTAACAGGCTACGAGCAGTACTTC.

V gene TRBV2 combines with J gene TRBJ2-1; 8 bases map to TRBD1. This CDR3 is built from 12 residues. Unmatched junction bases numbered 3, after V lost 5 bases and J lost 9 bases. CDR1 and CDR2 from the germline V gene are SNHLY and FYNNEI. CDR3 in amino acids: CASSQGAGEQFF. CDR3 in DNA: TGTGCCAGCAGTCAGGGGGCGGGTGAGCAGTTCTTC.